This T cell receptor (beta chain) was found in a study of blood T cell repertoires in COVID-19. Overall study: Donors in the United States, Italy and Spain gave samples during acute or convalescent COVID-19. The cDNA or gDNA used as material had been derived from T cells, B-cell-depleted T cells, or PBMCs.

Germline CDR1 and CDR2: SGHRS and YFSETQ. The CDR3 totals 14 residues. The germline V and J ends were trimmed by 7 bases and 6 bases, with 19 bases remaining between them. Per the authors' pipeline: The authors estimated nucleated cell counts from reference gene primer amplification. TCRdb's copy holds only in-frame clones and misses some; the assay was immunoSEQ multiplex PCR. V and J calls plus clone size are reproduced from that table; the DNA served to infer D and trimming. The data contain some 170,000 clones, approximately 86% of them singletons. This chain links TRBV5-1 with TRBJ1-2; tentatively, D is TRBD1 (6 bases). The receptor was isolated from a woman aged 45-60 years with acute or convalescent COVID-19. The sequenced material came from peripheral blood. The CDR3 DNA reads TGCGCCAGCGGGCCTTCCGAGGGGGAGAATGGCTACACCTTC. This codes for CASGPSEGENGYTF.